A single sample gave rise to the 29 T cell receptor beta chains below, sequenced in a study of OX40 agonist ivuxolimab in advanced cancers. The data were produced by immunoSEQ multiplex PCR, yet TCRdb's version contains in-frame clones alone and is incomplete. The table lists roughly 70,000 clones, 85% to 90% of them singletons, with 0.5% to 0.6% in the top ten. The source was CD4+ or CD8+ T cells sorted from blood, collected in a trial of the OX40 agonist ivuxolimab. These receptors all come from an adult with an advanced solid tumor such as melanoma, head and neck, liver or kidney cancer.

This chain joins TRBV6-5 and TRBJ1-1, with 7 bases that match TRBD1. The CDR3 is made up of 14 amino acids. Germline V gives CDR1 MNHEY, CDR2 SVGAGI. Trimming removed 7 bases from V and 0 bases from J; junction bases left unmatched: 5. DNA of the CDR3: TGTGCCAGCACCGCGACAGGGATGAACACTGAAGCTTTCTTT. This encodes CASTATGMNTEAFF.

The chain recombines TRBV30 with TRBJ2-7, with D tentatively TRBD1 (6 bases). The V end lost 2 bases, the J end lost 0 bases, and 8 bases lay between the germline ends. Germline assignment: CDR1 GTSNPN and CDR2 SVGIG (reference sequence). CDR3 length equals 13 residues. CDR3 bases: TGTGCCTGGAGTACGGACAGCTCCTACGAGCAGTACTTC. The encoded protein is CAWSTDSSYEQYF.

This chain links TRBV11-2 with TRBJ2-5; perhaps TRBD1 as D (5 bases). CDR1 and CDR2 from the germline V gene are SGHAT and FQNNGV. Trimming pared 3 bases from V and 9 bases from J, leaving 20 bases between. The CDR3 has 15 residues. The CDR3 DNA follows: TGTGCCAGCAGCTTGAGCTTAGGGGCCTACCCAGCCCAGTACTTC. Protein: CASSLSLGAYPAQYF.

DNA of the CDR3: TGTGCCAGCAGCTTGAAGTTCTCTGGGGCCAACGTCCTGACTTTC. This codes for CASSLKFSGANVLTF. The chain is built from TRBV5-4 and TRBJ2-6; D uncertain. Trimming removed 1 base at V and 0 bases at J, with 5 bases between. This CDR3 contains 15 residues. Per germline, CDR1 SGHNT and CDR2 YYREEE (reference sequence).

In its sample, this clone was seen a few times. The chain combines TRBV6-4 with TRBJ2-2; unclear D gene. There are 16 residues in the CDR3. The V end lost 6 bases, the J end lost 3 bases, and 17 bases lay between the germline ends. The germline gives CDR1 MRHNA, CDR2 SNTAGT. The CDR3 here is CASSRFVGEDTGELFF. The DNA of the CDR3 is TGTGCCAGCAGCAGGTTTGTGGGTGAAGACACCGGGGAGCTGTTTTTT.

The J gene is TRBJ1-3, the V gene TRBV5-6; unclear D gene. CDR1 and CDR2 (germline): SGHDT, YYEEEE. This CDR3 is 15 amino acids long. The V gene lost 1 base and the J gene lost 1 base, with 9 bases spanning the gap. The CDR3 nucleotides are TGTGCCAGCAGCTTGTTTGGCCTGTCTGGAAACACCATATATTTT. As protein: CASSLFGLSGNTIYF.

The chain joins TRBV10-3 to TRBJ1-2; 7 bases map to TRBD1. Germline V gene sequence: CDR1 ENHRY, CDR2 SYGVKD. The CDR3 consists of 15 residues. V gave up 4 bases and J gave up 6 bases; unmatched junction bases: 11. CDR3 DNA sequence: TGTGCCATCAGTGCGGGACCAACAGGGGAGCATGGCTACACCTTC. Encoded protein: CAISAGPTGEHGYTF.

Here the CDR3 DNA reads TGTGCCAGCAGCACAGGGGGACGGCAGCCCCAGCATTTT. Residues: CASSTGGRQPQHF. The chain joins TRBV28 to TRBJ1-5; 8 nucleotides line up with TRBD1. The CDR3 contains 13 residues. V lost 6 bases and J lost 7; bases outside the gene matches: 5. Germline values: CDR1 MDHEN, CDR2 SYDVKM.

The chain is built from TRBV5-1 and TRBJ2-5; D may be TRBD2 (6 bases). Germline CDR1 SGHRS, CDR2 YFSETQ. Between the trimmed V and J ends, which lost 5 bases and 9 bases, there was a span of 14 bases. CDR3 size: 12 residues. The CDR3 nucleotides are TGCGCCAGCAGTTCCCAACGGGGGTCCCAGTACTTC. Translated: CASSSQRGSQYF. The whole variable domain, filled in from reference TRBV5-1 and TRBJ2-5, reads KAGVTQTPRYLIKTRGQQVTLSCSPISGHRSVSWYQQTPGQGLQFLFEYFSETQRNKGNFPGRFSGRQFSNSRSEMNVSTLELGDSALYLCASSSQRGSQYFGPGTRLLVL.

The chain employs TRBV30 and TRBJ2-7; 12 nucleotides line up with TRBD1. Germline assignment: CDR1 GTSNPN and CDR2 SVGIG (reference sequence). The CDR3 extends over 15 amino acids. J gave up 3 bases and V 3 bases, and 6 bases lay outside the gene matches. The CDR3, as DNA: TGTGCCTGGAGCTCCGGGACAGGGGGCTTCTACGAGCAGTACTTC. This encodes CAWSSGTGGFYEQYF.

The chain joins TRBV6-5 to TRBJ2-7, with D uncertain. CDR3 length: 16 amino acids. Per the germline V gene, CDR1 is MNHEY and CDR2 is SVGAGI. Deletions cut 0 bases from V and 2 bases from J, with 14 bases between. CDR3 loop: CASSYSIPDGAYEQYF. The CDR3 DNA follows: TGTGCCAGCAGTTACTCGATTCCGGACGGCGCCTACGAGCAGTACTTC.

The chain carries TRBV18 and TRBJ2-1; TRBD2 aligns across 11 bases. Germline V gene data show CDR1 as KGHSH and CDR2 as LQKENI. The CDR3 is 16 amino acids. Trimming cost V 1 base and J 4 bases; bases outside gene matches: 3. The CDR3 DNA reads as TGTGCCAGCTCACCACTTCCTAGCGGGGGGTACAATGAGCAGTTCTTC. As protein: CASSPLPSGGYNEQFF.

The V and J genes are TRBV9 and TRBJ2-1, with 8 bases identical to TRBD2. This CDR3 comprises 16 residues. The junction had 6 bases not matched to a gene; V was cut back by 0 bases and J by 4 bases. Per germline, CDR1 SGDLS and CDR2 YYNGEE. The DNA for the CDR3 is TGTGCCAGCAGCGTAGGACGACTAGCGACGTACAATGAGCAGTTCTTC. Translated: CASSVGRLATYNEQFF.

The CDR3 protein is CASSQDLDRTRNTIYF. CDR3 in DNA: TGCGCCAGCAGCCAAGATCTTGACAGAACACGAAACACCATATATTTT. The chain is built from TRBV4-1 and TRBJ1-3, with a tentative D call TRBD1 (5 bases). The ends were cut back, 0 bases at V and 5 bases at J, with 14 bases in the middle. Germline V CDR1 and CDR2: MGHRA, YSYEKL. The CDR3 covers 16 residues.

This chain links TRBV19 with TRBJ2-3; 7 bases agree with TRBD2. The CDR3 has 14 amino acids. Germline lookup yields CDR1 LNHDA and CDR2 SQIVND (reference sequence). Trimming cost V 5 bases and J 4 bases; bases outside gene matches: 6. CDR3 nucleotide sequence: TGTGCCAGTAGTGGGAGGGCCCGGGCAGATACGCAGTATTTT. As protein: CASSGRARADTQYF.

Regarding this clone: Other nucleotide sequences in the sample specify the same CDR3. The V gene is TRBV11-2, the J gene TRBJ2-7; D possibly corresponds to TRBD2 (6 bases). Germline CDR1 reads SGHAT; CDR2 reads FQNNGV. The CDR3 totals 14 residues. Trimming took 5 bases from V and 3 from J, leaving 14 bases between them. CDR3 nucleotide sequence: TGTGCCAGCAGCCGCAACGGGGGAGGCTACGAGCAGTACTTC. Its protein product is CASSRNGGGYEQYF.

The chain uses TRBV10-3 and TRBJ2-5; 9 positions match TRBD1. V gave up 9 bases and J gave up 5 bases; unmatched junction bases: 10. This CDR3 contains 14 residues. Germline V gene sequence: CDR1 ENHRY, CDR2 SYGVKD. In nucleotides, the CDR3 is TGTGCCATAGGGGACAGGGCGGGAAAGGAGACCCAGTACTTC. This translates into CAIGDRAGKETQYF.

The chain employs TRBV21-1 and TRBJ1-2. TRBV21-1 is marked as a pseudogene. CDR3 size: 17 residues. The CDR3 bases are TGTGCCAGCAGCAAAGGATCCGGGGTTGGTATGGACTATGGCTACACCTTC. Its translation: CASSKGSGVGMDYGYTF.

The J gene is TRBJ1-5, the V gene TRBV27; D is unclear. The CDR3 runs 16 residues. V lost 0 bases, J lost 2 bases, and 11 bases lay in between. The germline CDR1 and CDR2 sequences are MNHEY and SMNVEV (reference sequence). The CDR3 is CASSLSGSRGNQPQHF. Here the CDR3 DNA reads TGTGCCAGCAGTTTATCAGGGAGTAGGGGCAATCAGCCCCAGCATTTT.

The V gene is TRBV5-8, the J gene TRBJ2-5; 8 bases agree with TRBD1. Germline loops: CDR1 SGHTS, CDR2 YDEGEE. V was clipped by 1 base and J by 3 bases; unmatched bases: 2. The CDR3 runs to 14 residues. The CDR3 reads CASSLNRGEETQYF. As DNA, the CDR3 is TGTGCCAGCAGCTTGAACAGGGGGGAAGAGACCCAGTACTTC.

In DNA form, the CDR3 reads TGTGCCAGCAGAACAGGGGGTTCGAGCTATGGCTACACCTTC. Translated: CASRTGGSSYGYTF. J is TRBJ1-2 and V is TRBV25-1; 8 bases agree with TRBD1. V dropped 6 bases and J dropped 4; count of bases not matched to a gene: 7. The CDR3 has 14 amino acids. CDR1 and CDR2 from the germline V gene are MGHDK and SYGVNS.

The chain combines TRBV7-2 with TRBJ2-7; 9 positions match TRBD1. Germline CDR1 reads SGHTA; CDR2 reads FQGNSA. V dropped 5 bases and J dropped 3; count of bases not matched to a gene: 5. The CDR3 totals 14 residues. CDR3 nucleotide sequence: TGTGCCAGCAGCCCCGGGACAGGGATCTACGAGCAGTACTTC. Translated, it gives CASSPGTGIYEQYF. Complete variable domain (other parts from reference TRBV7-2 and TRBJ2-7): GAGVSQSPSNKVTEKGKDVELRCDPISGHTALYWYRQSLGQGLEFLIYFQGNSAPDKSGLPSDRFSAERTGGSVSTLTIQRTQQEDSAVYLCASSPGTGIYEQYFGPGTRLTVT.

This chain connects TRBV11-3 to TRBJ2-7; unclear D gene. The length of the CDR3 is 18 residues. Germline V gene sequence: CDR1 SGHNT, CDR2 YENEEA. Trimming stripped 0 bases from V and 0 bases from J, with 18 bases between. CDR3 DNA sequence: TGTGCCAGCAGCTTAGATTCTCGACATCCGGCAAGCTCCTACGAGCAGTACTTC. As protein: CASSLDSRHPASSYEQYF.

The CDR3 DNA follows: TGTGCCAGCATTAGGGGCCCTGTGGGCACCGGGGAGCTGTTTTTT. Translation: CASIRGPVGTGELFF. V usage is TRBV2 and J usage is TRBJ2-2; weak D call: TRBD1 (5 bases). Between the trimmed V and J ends, which lost 7 bases and 4 bases, there was a span of 16 bases. The V gene's germline CDR1 is SNHLY and CDR2 FYNNEI. The CDR3 has 15 residues.

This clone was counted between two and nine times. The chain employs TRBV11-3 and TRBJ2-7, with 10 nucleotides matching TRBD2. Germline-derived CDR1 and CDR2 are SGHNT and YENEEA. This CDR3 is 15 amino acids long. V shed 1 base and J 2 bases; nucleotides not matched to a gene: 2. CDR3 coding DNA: TGTGCCAGCAGCTTAGCCGGGACTAGCGCCTACGAGCAGTACTTC. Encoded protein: CASSLAGTSAYEQYF.

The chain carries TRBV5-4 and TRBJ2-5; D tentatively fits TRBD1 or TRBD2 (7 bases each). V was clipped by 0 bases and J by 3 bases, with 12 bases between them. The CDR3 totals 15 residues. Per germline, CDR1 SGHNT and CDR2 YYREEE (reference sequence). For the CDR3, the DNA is TGTGCCAGCAGCTTGGCCAGGGGGGGAGAAGAGACCCAGTACTTC. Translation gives CASSLARGGEETQYF. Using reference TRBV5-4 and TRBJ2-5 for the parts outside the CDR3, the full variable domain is ETGVTQSPTHLIKTRGQQVTLRCSSQSGHNTVSWYQQALGQGPQFIFQYYREEENGRGNFPPRFSGLQFPNYSSELNVNALELDDSALYLCASSLARGGEETQYFGPGTRLLVL.

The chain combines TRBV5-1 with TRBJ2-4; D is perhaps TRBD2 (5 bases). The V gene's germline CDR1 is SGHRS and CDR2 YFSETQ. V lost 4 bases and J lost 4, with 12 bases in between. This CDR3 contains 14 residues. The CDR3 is CASSNGGGKNIQYF. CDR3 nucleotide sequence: TGCGCCAGCAGCAATGGAGGTGGGAAAAACATTCAGTACTTC.

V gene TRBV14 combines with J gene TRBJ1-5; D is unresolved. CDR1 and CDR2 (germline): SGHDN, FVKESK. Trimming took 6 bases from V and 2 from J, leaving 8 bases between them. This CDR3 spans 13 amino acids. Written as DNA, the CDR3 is TGTGCCAGCAGTAGATCGGGCAATCAGCCCCAGCATTTT. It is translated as CASSRSGNQPQHF.

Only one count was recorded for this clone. The CDR3 region has the DNA TGTGCCAGTAGTCTGGGGACTAGCTTATCGGAGACCCAGTACTTC. This gives the protein CASSLGTSLSETQYF. V gene TRBV19 combines with J gene TRBJ2-5; TRBD2 agrees at 9 bases. CDR1 LNHDA and CDR2 SQIVND come from the germline V gene (reference sequence). V trimming: 5 bases; J trimming: 5 bases; junction bases outside the gene matches: 9. The CDR3 runs to 15 residues.